This is a list of T cell receptor beta chains from one sample in a study of cytomegalovirus exposure and HLA in healthy donors. This table comes from immunoSEQ multiplex PCR, and its TCRdb copy is limited to in-frame clones, with some not included. There are approximately 160,000 clones in the sample; around nine tenths occur only once, and approximately 2.4% lies in the top ten. The sample was PBMCs. Source of these receptors: a woman aged 18-30 years in good health and CMV-seronegative. Each CDR3 is given with its conserved first and last residue. A D gene is named only where the DNA matches it firmly. Size values are once, few and many counts, or a class for expanded clones, and some rows have none.

D gene	V gene	J gene	clone size	CDR3 protein	CDR3 DNA
TRBD2	TRBV19	TRBJ2-7	-	CASTPAAGGYNEQYF	TGTGCCAGTACCCCAGCAGCGGGAGGTTACAACGAGCAGTACTTC
-	TRBV18	TRBJ2-7	-	CASSRGPYEQYF	TGTGCCAGCTCACGCGGTCCCTACGAGCAGTACTTC
-	TRBV4-3	TRBJ2-1	-	CASSPLAGNEQFF	TGCGCCAGCAGCCCCCTCGCAGGGAATGAGCAGTTCTTC
TRBD1	TRBV4-3	TRBJ2-1	-	CASSRKWGQGTYNEQFF	TGCGCCAGCAGCCGGAAATGGGGACAGGGGACCTACAATGAGCAGTTCTTC
-	TRBV19	TRBJ1-1	-	CASSIGRGTEAFF	TGTGCCAGTAGTATCGGTCGGGGCACTGAAGCTTTCTTT
-	TRBV10-3	TRBJ1-4	once	CAISDRVNNEKLFF	TGTGCCATCAGTGACAGGGTTAATAATGAAAAACTGTTTTTT
TRBD1	TRBV7-8	TRBJ2-3	-	CASSLFDRGSTDTQYF	TGTGCCAGCAGCTTATTCGACAGGGGAAGCACAGATACGCAGTATTTT
TRBD1	TRBV5-4	TRBJ1-2	-	CASSLIQGAYTF	TGTGCCAGCAGCCTTATACAGGGGGCTTACACCTTC
-	TRBV27	TRBJ1-5	-	CASRRGGNQPQHF	TGTGCCAGCAGGAGGGGAGGGAATCAGCCCCAGCATTTT
-	TRBV5-1	TRBJ2-2	-	CASSLRESGELFF	TGCGCCAGCAGCTTGCGGGAATCCGGGGAGCTGTTTTTT
TRBD1	TRBV19	TRBJ2-7	-	CASSIADRGTYEQYF	TGTGCCAGTAGTATAGCCGACAGGGGAACCTACGAGCAGTACTTC
-	TRBV6-1	TRBJ1-3	-	CASSLDLGGGYTIYF	TGTGCCAGCAGCCTCGACCTGGGTGGAGGATACACCATATATTTT
-	TRBV2	TRBJ1-2	-	CASSEFSDGEEHGYTF	TGTGCCAGCAGTGAATTCAGTGACGGGGAAGAACATGGCTACACCTTC
TRBD1	TRBV7-2	TRBJ1-5	-	CASSPDRANQPQHF	TGTGCCAGCAGTCCAGACAGGGCTAATCAGCCCCAGCATTTT
-	TRBV15	TRBJ1-2	-	CATSRAKPPGPYGYTF	TGTGCCACCAGCAGAGCAAAGCCTCCAGGGCCCTATGGCTACACCTTC
TRBD2	TRBV25-1	TRBJ2-7	-	CASSGSGTYEQYF	TGTGCCAGCAGTGGGAGCGGGACCTACGAGCAGTACTTC
-	TRBV27	TRBJ1-5	-	CASSEQGYYQPQHF	TGTGCCAGCAGTGAGCAGGGGTACTATCAGCCCCAGCATTTT
TRBD1	TRBV7-2	TRBJ2-3	-	CASSSPRQGNTQYF	TGTGCCAGCAGCTCACCTCGACAGGGGAATACGCAGTATTTT
TRBD1	TRBV19	TRBJ1-2	-	CASGSRDRDGYTF	TGTGCCAGTGGCTCCCGGGACAGGGATGGCTACACCTTC
-	TRBV5-6	TRBJ2-1	-	CASSAPGNDNEQFF	TGTGCCAGCAGCGCCCCAGGGAATGACAATGAGCAGTTCTTC
TRBD1	TRBV5-1	TRBJ1-2	-	CASRLRQGPSFVFTF	TGCGCCAGCAGACTTCGACAGGGCCCATCTTTTGTTTTCACCTTC
-	TRBV15	TRBJ1-2	-	CATSSGGVSRSYGYTF	TGTGCCACCAGCAGCGGAGGTGTAAGCCGCAGCTATGGCTACACCTTC
-	TRBV25-1	TRBJ2-3	-	CASTPRGTFTDTQYF	TGTGCCAGCACTCCCCGGGGGACCTTCACAGATACGCAGTATTTT
-	TRBV19	TRBJ2-7	-	CASSLFGTLNEQYF	TGTGCCAGTAGTCTCTTCGGGACATTGAACGAGCAGTACTTC
TRBD2	TRBV2	TRBJ2-7	-	CASAERREGDEQYF	TGTGCCAGCGCGGAAAGGCGGGAGGGGGACGAGCAGTACTTC